This T cell receptor beta chain was observed in a study of CD8 T cells in Susac syndrome. V was trimmed by 4 bases and J by 5 bases, leaving 11 bases between them. This CDR3 has 13 residues. CDR1 and CDR2 (germline): SGHAT, FQNNGV. cDNA came from around 0.5 to 1 ug RNA primed by random hexamers. With immunoSEQ multiplex PCR, TCR beta CDR3 was amplified across 54 Vbeta and 13 Jbeta. TCRdb independently ran MiXCR on the immunoSEQ multiplex PCR reads; one entry per CDR3 protein. Among some 110,000 distinct CDR3 sequences listed, 80% to 95% were seen once. Sequencing of TCR beta drew on CD8+ and CD4+ T cells from blood. The multiple sclerosis controls were treatment-naive patients, and their relapsing-remitting disease was stable or active. FACS was used to enrich TEMRA cells, whereas the CD8+ and CD4+ T cells were obtained by negative isolation.

The chain combines TRBV11-2 with TRBJ2-5; D uncertain. The sample was CD8+ T cells from PBMCs. The TCR was taken from a human donor with multiple sclerosis. CDR3: CASSSPPGETQYF. The DNA for the CDR3 is TGTGCCAGCAGCTCCCCACCCGGGGAGACCCAGTACTTC.